This TCR beta chain was retrieved from a study of cytomegalovirus exposure and HLA in healthy donors. The PCR had 60 Vbeta and 13 Jbeta primers. Here immunoSEQ multiplex PCR was the method, and the copy in TCRdb shows in-frame clones only, minus some. The data hold 150,000 to 200,000 clones, with roughly 79% observed a single time. CDR3 length: 17 residues. Germline loops: CDR1 WSHSY, CDR2 SAAADI. J was trimmed by 7 bases and V by 3 bases; bases with no gene match: 14. Sequencing was performed on PBMCs. This receptor was identified in a man aged 30-40 years in good health and CMV-seronegative. The J gene is TRBJ1-3, the V gene TRBV10-2; TRBD1 matches 8 bases. CDR3 amino acids: CASSEGSWWTGTNTIYF. In DNA, the CDR3 is TGCGCCAGCAGTGAAGGTTCGTGGTGGACAGGGACCAACACCATATATTTT.